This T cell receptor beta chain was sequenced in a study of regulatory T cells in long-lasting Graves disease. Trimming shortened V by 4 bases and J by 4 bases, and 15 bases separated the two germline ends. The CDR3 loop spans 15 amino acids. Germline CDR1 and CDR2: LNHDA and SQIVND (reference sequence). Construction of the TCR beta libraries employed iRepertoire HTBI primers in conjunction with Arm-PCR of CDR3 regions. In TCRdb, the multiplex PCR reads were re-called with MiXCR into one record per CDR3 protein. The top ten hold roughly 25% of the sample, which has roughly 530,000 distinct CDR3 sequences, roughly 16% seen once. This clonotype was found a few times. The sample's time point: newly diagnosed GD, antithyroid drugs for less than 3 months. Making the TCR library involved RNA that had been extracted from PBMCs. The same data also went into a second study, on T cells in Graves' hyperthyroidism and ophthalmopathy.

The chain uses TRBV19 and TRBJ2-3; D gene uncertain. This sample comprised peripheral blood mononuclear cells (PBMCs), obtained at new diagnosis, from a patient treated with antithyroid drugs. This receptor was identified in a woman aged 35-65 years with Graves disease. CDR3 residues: CASSTETGHADTQYF. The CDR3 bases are TGTGCCAGTAGTACCGAGACCGGCCATGCAGATACGCAGTATTTT.